This paragraph reports one TCR beta chain. Trimming removed 3 bases from V and 1 base from J, with 22 bases in between. This CDR3 contains 19 residues. Germline V gives CDR1 KGHDR, CDR2 SFDVKD. This record comes from a study of blood T cell repertoires in COVID-19. Method: immunoSEQ multiplex PCR; TCRdb's copy keeps in-frame clones and lacks some. This table holds 200,000 to 250,000 clones, under 90% found once. Sequenced input: PBMCs or T cells enriched from blood (not recorded which). The chain combines TRBV24-1 with TRBJ2-3; possibly TRBD2 for D (7 bases). The receptor was isolated from a man in his sixties who had recovered from COVID-19. This CDR3 reads CATSDPGGDAGDGTDTQYF. In DNA form, the CDR3 reads TGTGCCACCAGTGATCCGGGGGGCGACGCGGGGGACGGCACAGATACGCAGTATTTT.